The rows below give T cell receptor beta chains drawn from one sample of a study of T cells after posttransplantation cyclophosphamide. Some clones are missing from TCRdb's copy, which holds only in-frame ones; the method was immunoSEQ multiplex PCR. The sample holds around 16,000 clones, roughly 94% seen once. Material: naive CD4+ T cells sorted from blood. Every receptor here comes from a woman between 45 and 65 years old in good health and a related stem cell transplant donor. CDR3s include the opening cysteine and the closing phenylalanine or tryptophan. The D gene is left open where the match is weak. Clone size appears in some rows only: once, few, many, or a class for an expanded clone.

TRBJ2-6 16 once TRBD1 TRBV11-2 TGTGCCAGCAGAGCCGGGACAGGGGCTGGGGCCAACGTCCTGACTTTC CASRAGTGAGANVLTF
TRBJ2-1 14 NA TRBD2 TRBV5-8 TGTGCCAGCAGATTTAGCGGGAGGGCCGATGAGCAGTTCTTC CASRFSGRADEQFF
TRBJ1-2 16 NA TRBD1 TRBV5-4 TGTGCCAGCAGCTTGGAAGGCGGAGGGGGCCCTTTAAGCTACACCTTC CASSLEGGGGPLSYTF
TRBJ1-2 14 NA TRBD1 TRBV6-6 TGTGCCAGCAACAACGACAGGGGGGTGTTAGGCTACACCTTC CASNNDRGVLGYTF
TRBJ2-7 17 NA NA TRBV6-1 TGTGCCAGCAGTGAAGCTGCTACCGGGACTCCCTCCTACGAGCAGTACTTC CASSEAATGTPSYEQYF
TRBJ2-2 12 NA NA TRBV13 TGTGCCAGCAGCCCAGGGACCGGGGAGCTGTTTTTT CASSPGTGELFF
TRBJ1-2 14 NA TRBD1 TRBV5-1 TGCGCCAGCAGCGCCGGGACAGGGGGCTATGACTACACCTTC CASSAGTGGYDYTF
TRBJ2-5 15 NA TRBD2 TRBV19 TGTGCCAGTAGTATCCGCCCTAGCGGGAGAGAGACCCAGTACTTC CASSIRPSGRETQYF
TRBJ1-2 15 NA TRBD1 TRBV5-1 TGCGCCAGCAGTCCTGACAGGGGGACGACCTATGGCTACACCTTC CASSPDRGTTYGYTF
TRBJ2-1 16 NA TRBD2 TRBV27 TGTGCCAGCAGTTCCTTCGCGGGAGCCCCCTACAATGAGCAGTTCTTC CASSSFAGAPYNEQFF
TRBJ1-4 14 NA NA TRBV6-5 TGTGCCAGCACCCCGGCGAATCGGGGTGAAAAACTGTTTTTT CASTPANRGEKLFF
TRBJ2-7 13 NA NA TRBV27 TGTGCCAGCAGGTCCACACGGCGGTACGAGCAGTACTTC CASRSTRRYEQYF
TRBJ2-1 11 NA NA TRBV6-1 TGTGCCAGCCAGAAAAACAATGAGCAGTTCTTC CASQKNNEQFF
TRBJ2-7 13 once NA TRBV11-1 TGTGCCAGCAGCTTAGCGCCGGTTTACGAGCAGTACTTC CASSLAPVYEQYF
TRBJ1-2 15 NA NA TRBV4-1 TGCGCCAGCAGCCAAGTCGCATACTCAAACTATGGCTACACCTTC CASSQVAYSNYGYTF
TRBJ2-7 14 NA TRBD1 TRBV5-6 TGTGCCAGCAGCTTTACCGGGACAGCGAACGAGCAGTACTTC CASSFTGTANEQYF
TRBJ2-5 16 NA TRBD2 TRBV9 TGTGCCAGCAGTCGCACCGGGACTAGCACTCATGAGACCCAGTACTTC CASSRTGTSTHETQYF
TRBJ2-2 14 NA NA TRBV2 TGTGCCAGCAGTCTGACAGTTAACACCGGGGAGCTGTTTTTT CASSLTVNTGELFF
TRBJ1-2 13 NA TRBD1 TRBV28 TGTGCCAGCAGTTCGGGACAGGGAGGTGGCTACACCTTC CASSSGQGGGYTF
TRBJ1-4 12 NA NA TRBV7-9 TGTGCCAGCAGTCCGGTTTTAGAAAAACTGTTTTTT CASSPVLEKLFF
TRBJ2-3 18 NA TRBD2 TRBV11-3 TGTGCCAGCAGCCCGACCGGGACTAGCGGTTCCAGCACAGATACGCAGTATTTT CASSPTGTSGSSTDTQYF
TRBJ1-1 14 NA NA TRBV27 TGTGCCAGCAGTTTATGGGCCTCTAACACTGAAGCTTTCTTT CASSLWASNTEAFF
TRBJ2-3 14 once TRBD2 TRBV4-3 TGCGCCAGCAGCCAAGAGGGACTAACAGATACGCAGTATTTT CASSQEGLTDTQYF
TRBJ1-5 13 NA NA TRBV19 TGTGCCAGTACACCGGGTTATAATCAGCCCCAGCATTTT CASTPGYNQPQHF
TRBJ1-4 16 NA NA TRBV5-1 TGCGCCAGCAGCTTGGCCTATAGGGGAACTAATGAAAAACTGTTTTTT CASSLAYRGTNEKLFF
TRBJ2-5 13 NA NA TRBV5-4 TGTGCCAGCAGCTTGGGAAGGGGGGAGACCCAGTACTTC CASSLGRGETQYF
TRBJ2-7 13 NA NA TRBV7-3 TGTGCCAGCAGCTTAAGTGGGGGGTACGAGCAGTACTTC CASSLSGGYEQYF
TRBJ2-1 15 NA NA TRBV5-4 TGTGCCAGCAGCCCTAGCCAAAGCTCCTACAATGAGCAGTTCTTC CASSPSQSSYNEQFF
TRBJ2-5 15 NA NA TRBV27 TGTGCCAGCAGCTCGCTAACGCCGTACCAAGAGACCCAGTACTTC CASSSLTPYQETQYF
TRBJ2-7 14 NA NA TRBV15 TGTGCCACCAGTAGGAGCGGCTTCGACTACGAGCAGTACTTC CATSRSGFDYEQYF